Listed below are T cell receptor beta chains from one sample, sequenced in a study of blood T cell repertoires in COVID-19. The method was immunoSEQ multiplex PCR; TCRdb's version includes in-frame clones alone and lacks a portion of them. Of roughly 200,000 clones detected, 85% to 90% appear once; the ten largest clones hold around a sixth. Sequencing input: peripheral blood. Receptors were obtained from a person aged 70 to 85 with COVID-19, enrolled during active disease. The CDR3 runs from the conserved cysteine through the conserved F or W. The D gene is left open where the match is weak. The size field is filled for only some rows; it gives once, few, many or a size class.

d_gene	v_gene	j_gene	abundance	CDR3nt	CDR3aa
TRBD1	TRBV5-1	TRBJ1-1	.	TGCGCCAGCAGCGGGACCGGGACAGCAAACACTGAAGCTTTCTTT	CASSGTGTANTEAFF
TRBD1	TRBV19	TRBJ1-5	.	TGTGCCGGAAAAACGACAGGGTCTAATCAGCCCCAGCATTTT	CAGKTTGSNQPQHF
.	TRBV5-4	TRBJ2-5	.	TGTGCCAGCAGCCCCGGGGGTCCGGGGACCCAGTACTTC	CASSPGGPGTQYF
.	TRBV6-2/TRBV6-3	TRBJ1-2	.	TGTGCCAGCAGCAGAGCTAACTATGGCTACACCTTC	CASSRANYGYTF
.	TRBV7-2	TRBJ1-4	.	TGTGCCAGCAGCTTACGAGGGAGGGGCAATGAAAAACTGTTTTTT	CASSLRGRGNEKLFF
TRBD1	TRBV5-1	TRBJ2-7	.	TGCGCCAGCAGCTCCCGACAGGGTTACGAGCAGTACTTC	CASSSRQGYEQYF
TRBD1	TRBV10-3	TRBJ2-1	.	TGTGCCATCAGGGTGGGGACAGGGTCCAACAATGAGCAGTTCTTC	CAIRVGTGSNNEQFF
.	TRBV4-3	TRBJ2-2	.	TGCGCCAGCAGCCAAGATGTCCAGGCCGGGGAGCTGTTTTTT	CASSQDVQAGELFF
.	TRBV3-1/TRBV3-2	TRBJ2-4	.	TGTGCCAGCAGCCAAGCGCCCTCTCAGGGGTTCAACATTCAGTACTTC	CASSQAPSQGFNIQYF
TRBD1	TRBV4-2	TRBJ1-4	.	TGTGCCAGCAGCCCAAGGATGACAGGGTCGGGCGAAAAACTGTTTTTT	CASSPRMTGSGEKLFF
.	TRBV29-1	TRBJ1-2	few	TGCAGCGTTGGGTCAGGAATCGATGGCTACACCTTC	CSVGSGIDGYTF
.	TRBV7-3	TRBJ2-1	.	TGTGCCAGCAGCTTGGGCAACTGGAACAATGAGCAGTTCTTC	CASSLGNWNNEQFF
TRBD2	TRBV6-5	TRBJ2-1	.	TGTGCCAGCAGTTACCTAGCGGGGAGCTCCTACAATGAGCAGTTCTTC	CASSYLAGSSYNEQFF
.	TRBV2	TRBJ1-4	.	TGTGCCAGCAGCCGGGGTGAAGAAGAAAAACTGTTTTTT	CASSRGEEEKLFF
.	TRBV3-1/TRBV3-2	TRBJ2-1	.	TGTGCCAGCAGCCGCGGGGTACTCGCTATCAATGAGCAGTTCTTC	CASSRGVLAINEQFF
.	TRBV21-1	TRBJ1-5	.	TGTGCCAGCACCGAGCCCGGCGGAGATCAGCCCCAGCATTTT	CASTEPGGDQPQHF
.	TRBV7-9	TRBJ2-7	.	TGTGCCAGCAGCTTTGGGGCGGGAATCATCTACGAGCAGTACTTC	CASSFGAGIIYEQYF
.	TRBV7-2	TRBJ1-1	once	TGTGCCAGCAGCCCTCGGGGGGGGAGGATCACTGAAGCTTTCTTT	CASSPRGGRITEAFF
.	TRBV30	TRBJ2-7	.	TGTGCCTGGAGTGTACTGAGGGGGGGCTACGAGCAGTACTTC	CAWSVLRGGYEQYF
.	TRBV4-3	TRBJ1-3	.	TGCGCCAGCAGCCAAGTTGGGGGCTACGGAAACACCATATATTTT	CASSQVGGYGNTIYF
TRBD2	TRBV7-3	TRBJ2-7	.	TGTGCCAGCAGCTTAAGCGGGAGCTGGGACGAGCAGTACTTC	CASSLSGSWDEQYF
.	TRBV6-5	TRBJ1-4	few	TGTGCCAGCAGTTACAGGGGAACTAATGAAAAACTGTTTTTT	CASSYRGTNEKLFF
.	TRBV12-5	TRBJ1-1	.	TGTGCTAGTGGAAGTGGGGGTCAGGGGACCGTGAAAGCTTTCTTT	CASGSGGQGTVKAFF